The sequence of this T cell receptor (beta chain) was determined in a study of Ad26.COV2.S vaccination and SARS-CoV-2 variants. Study overall: Within the COV1001 Ad26.COV2.S trial arm, the donor was enrolled.

Treatment denoted: about 20 received Ad26.COV2.S at low or high dose, single or two shots; several received placebo; per-sample allocation not given. The samples were gathered on day 63 after the first injection of vaccine or placebo. Participants' vaccine, an Ad26 vector, delivered Wuhan-strain SARS-CoV-2 spike. Data came from immunoSEQ multiplex PCR; TCRdb stores just in-frame clones and leaves some out. The sample carries fewer than 800,000 clones, roughly 90% recorded once. The sequence came from a person between 18 and 65 years old who received the Ad26.COV2.S COVID-19 vaccine or a placebo. Here the sequenced sample was peripheral blood, taken in a trial of Ad26.COV2.S vaccine versus placebo.

The CDR3 DNA sequence: TGTGCCATCAGTTTCTCAAGGGGAGGGGCTGGGGCCAACGTCCTGACTTTC. Protein: CAISFSRGGAGANVLTF. The chain carries TRBV10-3 and TRBJ2-6; 7 bases match TRBD2. The CDR3 has 17 residues. Per the germline V gene, CDR1 is ENHRY and CDR2 is SYGVKD. The ends lost 5 bases at V and 2 bases at J; junction bases unmatched: 9.